Listed below are T cell receptor beta chains from one sample, sequenced in a study of blood T cell repertoires in COVID-19. The repertoire was sequenced with immunoSEQ multiplex PCR; TCRdb's copy has only in-frame clones and lacks some. The profile covers under 150,000 clones, with 65% to 85% appearing a single time and over 5% taken by the ten largest. The specimen was peripheral blood. Every receptor here comes from an elderly man with active or convalescent COVID-19. Both conserved end residues are part of each CDR3. A D gene is named only where the DNA matches it firmly. For some rows the clone size is stated as once, few or many, or as a class when expanded; others skip it.

j_call: TRBJ2-3
d_call: TRBD1
v_call: TRBV6-2/TRBV6-3
clone_size: .
cdr3_aa: CASSRRQGSTDTQYF
cdr3_nt: TGTGCCAGCAGCCGCAGACAGGGAAGCACAGATACGCAGTATTTT

j_call: TRBJ2-2
d_call: .
v_call: TRBV6-6
clone_size: .
cdr3_aa: CAIYTGELFF
cdr3_nt: TGTGCCATCTACACCGGGGAGCTGTTTTTT

j_call: TRBJ1-2
d_call: .
v_call: TRBV5-1
clone_size: few
cdr3_aa: CASSLGVVSYGYTF
cdr3_nt: TGCGCCAGCAGCTTGGGAGTAGTTAGTTATGGCTACACCTTC

j_call: TRBJ2-7
d_call: .
v_call: TRBV30
clone_size: .
cdr3_aa: CAWRGGPTYEQYF
cdr3_nt: TGTGCCTGGAGAGGGGGACCAACCTACGAGCAGTACTTC

j_call: TRBJ2-7
d_call: .
v_call: TRBV4-3
clone_size: .
cdr3_aa: CASSQDLGGPPYEQYF
cdr3_nt: TGCGCCAGCAGCCAAGATTTAGGAGGGCCACCCTACGAGCAGTACTTC

j_call: TRBJ2-4
d_call: .
v_call: TRBV4-3
clone_size: few
cdr3_aa: CASSQAGGANIQYF
cdr3_nt: TGCGCCAGCAGCCAAGCTGGGGGCGCAAACATTCAGTACTTC

j_call: TRBJ2-5
d_call: .
v_call: TRBV6-4
clone_size: .
cdr3_aa: CATPGEEQETQYF
cdr3_nt: TGTGCCACCCCGGGGGAGGAACAAGAGACCCAGTACTTC

j_call: TRBJ1-2
d_call: .
v_call: TRBV20-1
clone_size: .
cdr3_aa: CSASRILGGKHGYTF
cdr3_nt: TGCAGTGCTAGTAGAATTCTGGGAGGGAAGCATGGCTACACCTTC

j_call: TRBJ2-1
d_call: TRBD2
v_call: TRBV5-1
clone_size: once
cdr3_aa: CASRDGTSGYNEQFF
cdr3_nt: TGCGCCAGCAGGGACGGGACTAGCGGATACAATGAGCAGTTCTTC

j_call: TRBJ1-2
d_call: .
v_call: TRBV19
clone_size: .
cdr3_aa: CASSWGRGYGYTF
cdr3_nt: TGTGCCAGTAGTTGGGGGCGCGGCTATGGCTACACCTTC

j_call: TRBJ1-6
d_call: .
v_call: TRBV19
clone_size: .
cdr3_aa: CASSIQGSYNSPLHF
cdr3_nt: TGTGCCAGTAGCATACAGGGCTCCTATAATTCACCCCTCCACTTT

j_call: TRBJ2-1
d_call: TRBD1
v_call: TRBV9
clone_size: .
cdr3_aa: CASSGGTGKLNEQFF
cdr3_nt: TGTGCCAGCAGCGGCGGGACAGGGAAATTGAATGAGCAGTTCTTC

j_call: TRBJ1-4
d_call: .
v_call: TRBV7-2
clone_size: .
cdr3_aa: CASTADREKLFF
cdr3_nt: TGTGCCAGCACCGCGGACAGAGAAAAACTGTTTTTT

j_call: TRBJ1-1
d_call: TRBD1
v_call: TRBV6-2/TRBV6-3
clone_size: .
cdr3_aa: CASSYSTDRGTEAFF
cdr3_nt: TGTGCCAGCAGTTACAGTACGGACAGGGGAACTGAAGCTTTCTTT

j_call: TRBJ1-6
d_call: TRBD1
v_call: TRBV4-1
clone_size: .
cdr3_aa: CASSAGQGPETSPLHF
cdr3_nt: TGCGCCAGCAGCGCAGGACAGGGGCCAGAAACTTCACCCCTCCACTTT

j_call: TRBJ1-4
d_call: TRBD1
v_call: TRBV5-1
clone_size: .
cdr3_aa: CASSSGQGGEKLFF
cdr3_nt: TGCGCCAGCAGCTCCGGACAGGGAGGAGAAAAACTGTTTTTT

j_call: TRBJ2-1
d_call: TRBD1
v_call: TRBV24-1
clone_size: .
cdr3_aa: CATSDSARRTGDSEQFF
cdr3_nt: TGTGCCACCAGTGATTCTGCACGGCGGACAGGGGATTCTGAGCAGTTCTTC

j_call: TRBJ2-7
d_call: TRBD1
v_call: TRBV27
clone_size: .
cdr3_aa: CASSTPGTDEQYF
cdr3_nt: TGTGCCAGCAGTACCCCCGGGACAGACGAGCAGTACTTC

j_call: TRBJ2-2
d_call: .
v_call: TRBV4-3
clone_size: .
cdr3_aa: CASSSPGKYLGPQTGELFF
cdr3_nt: TGCGCCAGCAGCTCCCCGGGAAAGTACCTTGGACCTCAAACCGGGGAGCTGTTTTTT

j_call: TRBJ2-7
d_call: TRBD1
v_call: TRBV11-3
clone_size: .
cdr3_aa: CASSLGTGTGIGEQYF
cdr3_nt: TGTGCCAGCAGCTTAGGGACCGGGACAGGGATTGGCGAGCAGTACTTC

j_call: TRBJ2-3
d_call: TRBD1
v_call: TRBV6-4
clone_size: many
cdr3_aa: CASSPDRGGTDTQYF
cdr3_nt: TGTGCCAGCAGCCCCGACAGGGGCGGCACAGATACGCAGTATTTT

j_call: TRBJ2-3
d_call: .
v_call: TRBV6-4
clone_size: .
cdr3_aa: CASSGGSTSTDTQYF
cdr3_nt: TGTGCCAGCAGTGGAGGAAGTACTAGCACAGATACGCAGTATTTT

j_call: TRBJ2-5
d_call: .
v_call: TRBV3-1/TRBV3-2
clone_size: .
cdr3_aa: CASSQFQGETQYF
cdr3_nt: TGTGCCAGCAGCCAGTTCCAGGGGGAGACCCAGTACTTC

j_call: TRBJ1-2
d_call: .
v_call: TRBV27
clone_size: .
cdr3_aa: CASSPPGGGYGYTF
cdr3_nt: TGTGCCAGCAGTCCGCCGGGGGGAGGCTATGGCTACACCTTC

j_call: TRBJ1-1
d_call: .
v_call: TRBV5-1
clone_size: .
cdr3_aa: CASSLAGSAGNTEAFF
cdr3_nt: TGCGCCAGCAGCTTGGCCGGGTCAGCGGGAAACACTGAAGCTTTCTTT

j_call: TRBJ1-5
d_call: .
v_call: TRBV7-8
clone_size: once
cdr3_aa: CASSRATGLDQPQHF
cdr3_nt: TGTGCCAGCAGCCGAGCCACAGGGCTGGATCAGCCCCAGCATTTT

j_call: TRBJ1-5
d_call: TRBD1
v_call: TRBV28
clone_size: .
cdr3_aa: CATVTGGWDQPQHF
cdr3_nt: TGTGCCACCGTGACAGGGGGCTGGGATCAGCCCCAGCATTTT

j_call: TRBJ1-1
d_call: TRBD1
v_call: TRBV18
clone_size: once
cdr3_aa: CASSQDRDSEAFF
cdr3_nt: TGTGCCAGCTCACAGGACAGGGATAGTGAAGCTTTCTTT

j_call: TRBJ1-5
d_call: TRBD1
v_call: TRBV10-3
clone_size: .
cdr3_aa: CAISEKKDRDQPQHF
cdr3_nt: TGTGCCATCAGTGAGAAGAAAGACAGGGACCAGCCCCAGCATTTT

j_call: TRBJ1-3
d_call: .
v_call: TRBV6-5
clone_size: .
cdr3_aa: CASRQGPGNTIYF
cdr3_nt: TGTGCCAGCAGGCAGGGGCCTGGAAACACCATATATTTT

j_call: TRBJ2-5
d_call: .
v_call: TRBV5-8
clone_size: .
cdr3_aa: CASSLEAVGETQYF
cdr3_nt: TGTGCCAGCAGCTTGGAGGCGGTTGGGGAGACCCAGTACTTC

j_call: TRBJ1-4
d_call: TRBD1
v_call: TRBV27
clone_size: .
cdr3_aa: CASSLNYRGGNEKLFF
cdr3_nt: TGTGCCAGCAGCCTCAATTACAGGGGCGGTAATGAAAAACTGTTTTTT

j_call: TRBJ1-5
d_call: TRBD1
v_call: TRBV7-2
clone_size: .
cdr3_aa: CASRPGQSNQPQHF
cdr3_nt: TGTGCCAGCAGACCGGGACAGAGCAATCAGCCCCAGCATTTT